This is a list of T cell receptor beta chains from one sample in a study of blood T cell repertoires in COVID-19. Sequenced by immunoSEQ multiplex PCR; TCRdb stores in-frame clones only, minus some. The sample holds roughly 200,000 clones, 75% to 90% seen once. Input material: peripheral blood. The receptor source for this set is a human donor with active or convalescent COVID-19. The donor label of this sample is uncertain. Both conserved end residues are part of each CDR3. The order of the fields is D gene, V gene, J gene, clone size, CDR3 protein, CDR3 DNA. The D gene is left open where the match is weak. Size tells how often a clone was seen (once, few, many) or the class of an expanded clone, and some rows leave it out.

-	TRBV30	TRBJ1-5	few	CAWSVGGLNQPQHF	TGTGCCTGGAGTGTGGGGGGGCTCAATCAGCCCCAGCATTTT
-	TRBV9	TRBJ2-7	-	CASSVGTAGPDYEQYF	TGTGCCAGCAGCGTAGGAACGGCAGGGCCGGACTACGAGCAGTACTTC
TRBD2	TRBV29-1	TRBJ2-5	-	CSVASGSLMETQYF	TGCAGCGTTGCTAGCGGGAGCCTTATGGAGACCCAGTACTTC
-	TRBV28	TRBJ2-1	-	CASGTLRRNNEQFF	TGTGCCAGCGGCACACTTCGGAGAAACAATGAGCAGTTCTTC
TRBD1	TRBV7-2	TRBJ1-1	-	CASSPEVGTGGTEAFF	TGTGCCAGCAGCCCAGAGGTCGGGACAGGGGGTACTGAAGCTTTCTTT
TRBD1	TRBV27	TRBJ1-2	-	CASRTQGAGYGYTF	TGTGCCAGCAGAACTCAGGGGGCCGGCTATGGCTACACCTTC
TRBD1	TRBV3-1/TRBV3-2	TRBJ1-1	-	CASSLGDRVSTEAFF	TGTGCCAGCAGCCTTGGGGACAGGGTTAGCACTGAAGCTTTCTTT
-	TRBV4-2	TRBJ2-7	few	CASSQVEHEQYF	TGTGCCAGCAGCCAAGTGGAGCACGAGCAGTACTTC
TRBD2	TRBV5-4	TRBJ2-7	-	CASSRPGLAGGLGEQYF	TGTGCCAGCAGCCGGCCGGGACTAGCGGGAGGGCTTGGCGAGCAGTACTTC
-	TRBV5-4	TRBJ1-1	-	CASSLVGAANTEAFF	TGTGCCAGCAGCTTGGTGGGGGCCGCGAACACTGAAGCTTTCTTT